A few counts support the clone carrying this T cell receptor beta chain. Germline V gene data show CDR1 as MNHEY and CDR2 as SMNVEV (reference sequence). Trimming removed 8 bases at V and 0 bases at J, with 14 bases between. This CDR3 is 14 amino acids long. This record comes from a study of cytomegalovirus exposure and HLA in healthy donors. The primer mix had 60 Vbeta and 13 Jbeta primers. The data were produced by immunoSEQ multiplex PCR, yet TCRdb's version contains in-frame clones alone and is incomplete. The table lists 85,000 to 110,000 clones, approximately 64% of them singletons. V usage is TRBV27 and J usage is TRBJ2-7; D not certain. The clonotype originates from a woman in her forties or fifties in good health and CMV-seronegative. The sequenced sample consisted of PBMCs. The CDR3 region has the DNA TGTGCCAGCCAAAGTACAGTTTACTCCTACGAGCAGTACTTC. Translated: CASQSTVYSYEQYF.